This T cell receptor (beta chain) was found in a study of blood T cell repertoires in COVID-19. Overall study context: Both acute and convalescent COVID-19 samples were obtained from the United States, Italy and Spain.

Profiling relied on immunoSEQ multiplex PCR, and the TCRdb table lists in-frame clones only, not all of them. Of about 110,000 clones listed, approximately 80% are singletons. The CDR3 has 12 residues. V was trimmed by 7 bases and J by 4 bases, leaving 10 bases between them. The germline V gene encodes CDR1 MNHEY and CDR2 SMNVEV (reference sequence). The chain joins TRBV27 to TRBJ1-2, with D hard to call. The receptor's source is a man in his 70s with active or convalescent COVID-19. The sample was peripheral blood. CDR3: CASTGGGYGYTF. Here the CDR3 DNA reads TGTGCCAGCACGGGCGGAGGCTATGGCTACACCTTC.